A selection of T cell receptor beta chains follows, all from one sample in a study of T-cell memory formation after mild COVID-19. Each CDR3 protein gets one entry after TCRdb re-called the 5' RACE reads with MiXCR. The table shows 350,000 to 500,000 distinct CDR3 sequences, with around 22% occurring only once. Sequenced sample: PBMCs or a T cell subset sorted from them (not recorded which). These receptors all come from an adult woman who had mild COVID-19 (a few samples of this study predate the infection). Cell type and time point are not known. Each CDR3 is given with its conserved first and last residue. The D gene is left open where the match is weak. The size of a clone is reported for some rows only, either as once, few or many, or as a class for expanded clones.

TRBD2,TRBV6-5,few,TRBJ2-1,TGTGCCAGCAGTCCCTCTCCGGGACTAGAGGCGAGCTTC,CASSPSPGLEASF
TRBD2,TRBV18,NA,TRBJ2-5,TGTGCCAGCTCGACGGGACTAGCGACTACCCAGTACTTC,CASSTGLATTQYF
NA,TRBV7-9,few,TRBJ2-5,TGTGCCAGCAGCCGTACCGGGACACTAGTAAACCAAGAGACCCAGTACTTC,CASSRTGTLVNQETQYF
NA,TRBV30,few,TRBJ1-5,TGTGCCTGGAGTGTCCGGGGGAGTTATCAGCCCCAGCATTTT,CAWSVRGSYQPQHF
TRBD2,TRBV7-3,few,TRBJ2-3,TGTGCCAGCAGCCCCTCTAGCGGGAGTTCAGATACGCAGTATTTT,CASSPSSGSSDTQYF
TRBD1,TRBV20-1,NA,TRBJ2-5,TGCAGTGCTAGAGGACAGGGAGAGACCCAGTACTTC,CSARGQGETQYF
NA,TRBV15,NA,TRBJ1-3,TGTGCCACCAGCTTCCACTCTGGAAACACCATATATTTT,CATSFHSGNTIYF
TRBD1,TRBV7-9,once,TRBJ1-6,TGTGCCAGCAGGGGGGACCGGGACAGTGGATATAATTCACCCCTCCACTTT,CASRGDRDSGYNSPLHF
NA,TRBV6-2/TRBV6-3,once,TRBJ2-5,TGTGCCAGCAGTTACGAATCGGAGACCCAGTACTTC,CASSYESETQYF
TRBD1,TRBV6-2/TRBV6-3,NA,TRBJ1-1,TGTGCCAGCAGCGAAACCCATCCGGGACAGGTACCGTGCACTGAAGCTTTCTTT,CASSETHPGQVPCTEAFF
TRBD1,TRBV14,few,TRBJ1-2,TGTGCCAGCAGTCTTACAGGGGTCCTCAGCTACACCTTC,CASSLTGVLSYTF
NA,TRBV7-9,few,TRBJ1-5,TGTGCCAGCACCGGTAGTAGCAATCAGCCCCAGCATTTT,CASTGSSNQPQHF
NA,TRBV20-1,NA,TRBJ1-1,TGCAGTGCTGGAAATGAAATACGGGGGTGGGGTACTGAAGCTTTCTTT,CSAGNEIRGWGTEAFF
TRBD1,TRBV6-5,few,TRBJ1-1,TGTGCCAGCAGGGACAGGCACACTGAAGCTTTCTTT,CASRDRHTEAFF
NA,TRBV24-1,NA,TRBJ2-1,TGTGCCACCGTCTCGGGAGTTGAGAATGAGCAGTTCTTC,CATVSGVENEQFF
TRBD2,TRBV2,few,TRBJ2-3,TGTGCCAGCAGCTTGAGGACTAGCGGTCCTCGCACAGATACGCAGTATTTT,CASSLRTSGPRTDTQYF
TRBD1,TRBV7-9,NA,TRBJ1-2,TGTGCCAGCAACCTCGGTGACAGGGCTGGTGGCTACACCTTC,CASNLGDRAGGYTF
TRBD2,TRBV18,NA,TRBJ2-3,TGTGCCAGCTCACCAACTAGCGGGGGGGCCGTTGGAGATACGCAGTATTTT,CASSPTSGGAVGDTQYF
TRBD1,TRBV24-1,NA,TRBJ2-7,TGTGCCACCAGTGATTCGACAGGGACCCCCTACGAGCAGTACTTC,CATSDSTGTPYEQYF
TRBD1,TRBV5-5,few,TRBJ2-3,TGTGCCAGCAGCTGGACAGGGTTCACAGATACGCAGTATTTT,CASSWTGFTDTQYF
NA,TRBV7-9,few,TRBJ2-5,TGTGCCAGCAGCTTGAGCCGAGGCCAAGAGACCCAGTACTTC,CASSLSRGQETQYF
TRBD2,TRBV7-9,few,TRBJ2-3,TGTGCCAGCAGCTTAGTTAGCGGGACTGCAGATACGCAGTATTTT,CASSLVSGTADTQYF
NA,TRBV28,NA,TRBJ2-1,TGTGCCAGCAGTTTAGGTGGACTTGAGCGGTTCTTC,CASSLGGLERFF
NA,TRBV5-4,NA,TRBJ2-4,TGTGCCAGCAGCCCCTCAGGGGTCAAAAACATTCAGTACTTC,CASSPSGVKNIQYF
TRBD1,TRBV6-2/TRBV6-3,few,TRBJ2-6,TGTGCCAGCAGCCCGTGGACAGGATTCTCTGGGGCCAACGTCCTGACTTTC,CASSPWTGFSGANVLTF
NA,TRBV7-2,NA,TRBJ2-3,TGTGCCAGCAGCTTGACTCCCAGGCTAAACACAGATACGCAGTATTTT,CASSLTPRLNTDTQYF
NA,TRBV19,few,TRBJ1-1,TGTGCCAGTAGTATGGGTGGGACTGAAGCTTTCTTT,CASSMGGTEAFF
TRBD1,TRBV9,few,TRBJ2-1,TGTGCCAGCAGCCTACAGCTACTAACCGGGACAGTAAATGAGCAGTTCTTC,CASSLQLLTGTVNEQFF
TRBD1,TRBV12-3/TRBV12-4,few,TRBJ1-5,TGTGCCAGCAGGCCAGGGGGTAGCAATCAGCCCCAGCATTTT,CASRPGGSNQPQHF
TRBD2,TRBV6-6,NA,TRBJ2-1,TGTGCCAGCAGTGTAGCGGGAGGGCCCAACAATGAGCAGTTCTTC,CASSVAGGPNNEQFF
NA,TRBV5-1,NA,TRBJ2-1,TGCGCCAGCAGCTTGGGGAGCTCCGGGTACAATGAGCAGTTCTTC,CASSLGSSGYNEQFF
NA,TRBV7-2,many,TRBJ2-3,TGTGCCAGCAGCTTACCTAGCACAGATACGCAGTATTTT,CASSLPSTDTQYF
NA,TRBV7-2,NA,TRBJ2-3,TGTGCCAGCAGCCCATCCATAGATACGCAGTATTTT,CASSPSIDTQYF
TRBD2,TRBV4-3,NA,TRBJ2-1,TGCGCCAGCAGCCAAGAAAAGGGGACTAGCGGGATGAATGAGCAGTTCTTC,CASSQEKGTSGMNEQFF
TRBD1,TRBV6-5,few,TRBJ1-6,TGTGCCAGCAGAGCAGGGGGCGCGGATAATTCACCCCTCCACTTT,CASRAGGADNSPLHF
NA,TRBV20-1,NA,TRBJ2-2,TGCAGTGCTAGATCCCCGGAGGTCACCGGGGAGCTGTTTTTT,CSARSPEVTGELFF